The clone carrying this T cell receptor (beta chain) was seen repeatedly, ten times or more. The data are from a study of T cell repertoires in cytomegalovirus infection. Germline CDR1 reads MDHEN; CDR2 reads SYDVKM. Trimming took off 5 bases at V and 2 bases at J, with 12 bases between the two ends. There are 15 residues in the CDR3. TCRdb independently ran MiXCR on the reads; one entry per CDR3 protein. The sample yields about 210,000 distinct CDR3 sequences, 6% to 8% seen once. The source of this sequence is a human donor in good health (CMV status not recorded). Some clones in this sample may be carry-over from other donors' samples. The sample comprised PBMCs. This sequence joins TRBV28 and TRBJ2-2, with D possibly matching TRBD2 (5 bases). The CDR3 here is CASSTPGINTGELFF. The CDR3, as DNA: TGTGCCAGCAGTACCCCCGGGATTAACACCGGGGAGCTGTTTTTT. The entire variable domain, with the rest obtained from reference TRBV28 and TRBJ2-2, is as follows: DVKVTQSSRYLVKRTGEKVFLECVQDMDHENMFWYRQDPGLGLRLIYFSYDVKMKEKGDIPEGYSVSREKKERFSLILESASTNQTSMYLCASSTPGINTGELFFGEGSRLTVL.